This is a list of T cell receptor beta chains from one sample in a study of cytomegalovirus exposure and HLA in healthy donors. TCRdb's copy holds only in-frame clones and misses some; the assay was immunoSEQ multiplex PCR. The sample holds over 150,000 clones, approximately 77% seen once. Sample: PBMCs. Receptors were obtained from a male donor in good health and CMV-seropositive. Each CDR3 is given without its conserved first and last residue. The order of the fields is CDR3 protein, J gene, D gene, V gene. D genes are given only for firm matches.

ASSLSRGNQPQH,TRBJ1-5,NA,TRBV27
ASSHTPEIFLTEAF,TRBJ1-1,NA,TRBV4-1
ASSLLGAREKLF,TRBJ1-4,NA,TRBV7-9
ASSPPSGGRSYNEQF,TRBJ2-1,TRBD2,TRBV9
ASGLTGQGAPSYGYT,TRBJ1-2,TRBD1,TRBV7-8
ASSTSGVEQETQY,TRBJ2-5,TRBD2,TRBV9
ASSSTGNEQF,TRBJ2-1,NA,TRBV7-3
AWSVGRGTEAF,TRBJ1-1,NA,TRBV30
AWSVGLEGHSNQPQH,TRBJ1-5,NA,TRBV30
ASSEGGVRKAF,TRBJ1-1,NA,TRBV7-2
ASYWRQGRNGYT,TRBJ1-2,TRBD1,TRBV10-1
ASSRLDRAYEQY,TRBJ2-7,TRBD1,TRBV27
ASSEPGGLTGELF,TRBJ2-2,NA,TRBV6-1
ASSLGGAAYNEQF,TRBJ2-1,NA,TRBV4-1
ASSLGRWTGDEKLF,TRBJ1-4,TRBD1,TRBV5-5
AWSADRATEAF,TRBJ1-1,TRBD1,TRBV30
ASSGQGYSNQPQH,TRBJ1-5,TRBD1,TRBV2
ALGQGENNEQF,TRBJ2-1,TRBD1,TRBV2
ASSLGQSNTGELF,TRBJ2-2,NA,TRBV5-4
ASSQDGGVLNSPLH,TRBJ1-6,NA,TRBV5-4
ASSSGQGNEKLF,TRBJ1-4,TRBD1,TRBV4-2
ASSRRANTEAF,TRBJ1-1,NA,TRBV6-1
ASSLLAGGPGEQY,TRBJ2-5,TRBD2,TRBV7-2
SSSTDRDNPYEQY,TRBJ2-7,NA,TRBV7-9
ASSIRGGPKD,TRBJ2-4,TRBD1,TRBV19
ASSPGWTGALKGGHQPQH,TRBJ1-5,TRBD1,TRBV4-1
ASRELQGSTYEQY,TRBJ2-7,NA,TRBV5-1
ASSATGGAGYT,TRBJ1-2,TRBD1,TRBV6-4
SVATGGEKLF,TRBJ1-4,TRBD1,TRBV29-1
ASSRLESGELF,TRBJ2-2,NA,TRBV11-2
ASSPSQNQPQH,TRBJ1-5,NA,TRBV18
ASNGGANEKLF,TRBJ1-4,NA,TRBV5-1
ASSLDRGRTDTQY,TRBJ2-3,TRBD1,TRBV5-1
ASRGLAPTQY,TRBJ2-5,TRBD2,TRBV10-2
ASSLRQGAPANYGYT,TRBJ1-2,TRBD1,TRBV28
AWSAPGQGVYGYT,TRBJ1-2,TRBD1,TRBV30
ASSAGLDGQGPYGYT,TRBJ1-2,TRBD1,TRBV5-4
AWSPDGGTEAF,TRBJ1-1,NA,TRBV30
ASRGTGPYEQY,TRBJ2-7,TRBD1,TRBV6-5
ASIENYGYT,TRBJ1-2,NA,TRBV2
ASSHGQNYGYT,TRBJ1-2,NA,TRBV7-9
ASSSLDRVNTEAF,TRBJ1-1,TRBD1,TRBV5-4
ASSLAGRGTYEQY,TRBJ2-7,TRBD1,TRBV5-4
ASSLPLAGARDTQY,TRBJ2-3,TRBD2,TRBV11-2
ASSSPRQGLTDTQY,TRBJ2-3,TRBD1,TRBV7-9
ASSLVDEQY,TRBJ2-7,NA,TRBV5-1
ASSVTGNEKLF,TRBJ1-4,NA,TRBV6-5
ASSIRGQGNQYEQY,NA,TRBD1,TRBV19
ASNSAKAGTDTQY,TRBJ2-3,NA,TRBV2
ASSLFAGTNEQF,TRBJ2-1,NA,TRBV7-3
ASTASTGTDTQY,TRBJ2-3,NA,TRBV6-5
ASSLDRENTEAF,TRBJ1-1,TRBD1,TRBV4-1